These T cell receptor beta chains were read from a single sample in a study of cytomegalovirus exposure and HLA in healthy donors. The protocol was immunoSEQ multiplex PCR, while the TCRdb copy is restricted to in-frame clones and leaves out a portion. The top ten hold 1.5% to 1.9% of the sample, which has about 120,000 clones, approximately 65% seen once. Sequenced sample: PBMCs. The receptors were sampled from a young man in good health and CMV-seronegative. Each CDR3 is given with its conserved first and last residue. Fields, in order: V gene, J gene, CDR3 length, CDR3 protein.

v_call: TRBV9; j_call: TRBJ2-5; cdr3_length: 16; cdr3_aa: CASSVEAGTGRETQYF
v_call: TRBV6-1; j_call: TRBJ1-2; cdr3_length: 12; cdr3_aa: CASRNILHGYTF
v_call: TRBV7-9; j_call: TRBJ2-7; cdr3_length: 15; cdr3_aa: CASSGLAGGFYEQYF
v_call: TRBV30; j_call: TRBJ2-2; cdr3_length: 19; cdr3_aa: CAWSDSQGTERKNTGELFF
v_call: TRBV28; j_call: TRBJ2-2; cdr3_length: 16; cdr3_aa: CASSGTSGIVLGELFF
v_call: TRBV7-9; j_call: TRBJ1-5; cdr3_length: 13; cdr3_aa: CSSSYYSNQPQHF
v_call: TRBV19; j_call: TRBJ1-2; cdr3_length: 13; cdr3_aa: CASSIRQASGYTF
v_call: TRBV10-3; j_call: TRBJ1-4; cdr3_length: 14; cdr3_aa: CAISRGGGDEKLFF
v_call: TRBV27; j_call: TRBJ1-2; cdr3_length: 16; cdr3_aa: CASSLSIRGRIDGYTF
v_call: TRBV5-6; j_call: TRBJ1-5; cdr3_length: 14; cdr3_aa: CASSRGGNNQPQHF
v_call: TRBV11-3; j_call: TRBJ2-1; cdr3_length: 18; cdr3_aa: CASSLGRTSGTVGNEQFF
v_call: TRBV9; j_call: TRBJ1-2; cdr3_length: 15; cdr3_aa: CASRAGTGVFYGYTF
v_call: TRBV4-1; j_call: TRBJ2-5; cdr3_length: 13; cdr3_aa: CASSQEGEETQYF
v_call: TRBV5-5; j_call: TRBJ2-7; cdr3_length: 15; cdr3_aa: CASSLFENRGYEQYF
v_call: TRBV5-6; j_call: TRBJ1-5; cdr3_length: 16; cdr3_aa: CASSLGGGNSNQPQHF
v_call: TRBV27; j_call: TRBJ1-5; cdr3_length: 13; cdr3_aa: CASSLYLDQPQHF
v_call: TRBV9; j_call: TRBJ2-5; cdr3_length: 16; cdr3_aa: CASSPRTGEARETQYF
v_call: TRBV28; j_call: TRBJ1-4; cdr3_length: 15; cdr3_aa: CASSFRGAGIEKLFF
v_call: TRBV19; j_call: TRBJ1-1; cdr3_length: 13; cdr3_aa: CASSIKGRTEAFF
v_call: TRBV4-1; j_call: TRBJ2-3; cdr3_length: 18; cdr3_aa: CASSELAGGRKDTDTQYF
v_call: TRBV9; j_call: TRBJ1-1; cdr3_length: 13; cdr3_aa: CASSVTGTTEAFF
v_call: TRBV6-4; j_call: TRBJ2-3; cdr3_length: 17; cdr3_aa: CASREKWRGPRTDTQYF
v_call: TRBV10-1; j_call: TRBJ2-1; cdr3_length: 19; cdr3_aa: CASSEMKGTSGSKGNEQFF